This T cell receptor beta chain derives from a study of cytomegalovirus exposure and HLA in healthy donors. Whole-study results and caveats: Based on reports, TCR beta sequences accurately predicted HLA-A and HLA-B alleles for most subjects.

From germline, CDR1 is MNHEY and CDR2 SMNVEV (reference sequence). The CDR3 has 15 residues. V was clipped by 5 bases and J by 2 bases; unmatched bases: 8. The PCR was carried out with 60 Vbeta primers and 13 Jbeta primers. TCRdb's table, derived via immunoSEQ multiplex PCR, lists solely in-frame clones and lacks some. The table lists 100,000 or so clones, about 81% of them singletons. Note on this clone: What it recognizes is unknown.

The clonotype was recovered from a man aged 35 to 55 in good health and CMV-seronegative. The source material was PBMCs. The genes are TRBV27 and TRBJ2-7; 8 bases fit TRBD1. The DNA for the CDR3 is TGTGCCAGCAGTCATCAGGGGGCGTCAACCTACGAGCAGTACTTC. This translates into CASSHQGASTYEQYF.